The rows below give T cell receptor beta chains drawn from one sample of a study of sequential checkpoint blockade in melanoma. Using immunoSEQ multiplex PCR, the repertoire was profiled, and TCRdb retains in-frame clones only, with some absent. The table lists 15,000 to 20,000 clones, just over 70% of them singletons. Sequenced material: CD8+ T cells sorted from blood (inferred from file names), taken from a patient given nivolumab and ipilimumab in sequence. All receptors derive from a human donor with melanoma. CDR3s include the opening cysteine and the closing phenylalanine or tryptophan. D genes are given only for firm matches.

D gene: TRBD2; V gene: TRBV18; CDR3 protein: CASSPVTSGTGSYNEQFF
D gene: TRBD2; V gene: TRBV4-3; CDR3 protein: CASSPSGGRYEQYF
D gene: TRBD2; V gene: TRBV4-3; CDR3 protein: CASSQDSGGPIGEQYF
D gene: .; V gene: TRBV21-1; CDR3 protein: CASSGAGGAGYNEQFF
D gene: .; V gene: TRBV18; CDR3 protein: CASSPSGGPDKNIQYF
D gene: TRBD2; V gene: TRBV6-4; CDR3 protein: CASSEREGPYNEQFF
D gene: .; V gene: TRBV28; CDR3 protein: CASTNRDEQYF
D gene: TRBD1; V gene: TRBV6-1; CDR3 protein: CASSEYRDRVDGYTF
D gene: TRBD2; V gene: TRBV7-6; CDR3 protein: CASSLVSSGSYTGELFF
D gene: .; V gene: TRBV15; CDR3 protein: CATSRDSRTGNYGYTF
D gene: .; V gene: TRBV4-3; CDR3 protein: CASSELGTSTYEQYF
D gene: TRBD1; V gene: TRBV6-5; CDR3 protein: CASSYEGASTDTQYF
D gene: .; V gene: TRBV11-3; CDR3 protein: CASSTRQVNSYEQYF
D gene: .; V gene: TRBV4-1; CDR3 protein: CASSQARANQPQHF
D gene: TRBD2; V gene: TRBV9; CDR3 protein: CASSNRLAGKFPDTQYF
D gene: .; V gene: TRBV14; CDR3 protein: CASSQERSRRDSPLHF
D gene: TRBD2; V gene: TRBV2; CDR3 protein: CASSDGLAGPEGRTDTQYF
D gene: TRBD1; V gene: TRBV12-5; CDR3 protein: CASGWDSNPYEQYF
D gene: .; V gene: TRBV2; CDR3 protein: CASILDSNEQFF
D gene: .; V gene: TRBV4-3; CDR3 protein: CASSQDTGGPPYNEQFF
D gene: TRBD1; V gene: TRBV6-5; CDR3 protein: CASSYGQGPNIQYF
D gene: TRBD1; V gene: TRBV27; CDR3 protein: CASKLTGGRYGYTF
D gene: TRBD1; V gene: TRBV6-5; CDR3 protein: CASNQWTGGMETQYF
D gene: TRBD1; V gene: TRBV4-3; CDR3 protein: CASSQDWDRGGEQFF
D gene: .; V gene: TRBV27; CDR3 protein: CASSLSQGGILEQYF
D gene: TRBD2; V gene: TRBV9; CDR3 protein: CASSGTSLGGTDTQYF
D gene: .; V gene: TRBV11-3; CDR3 protein: CASSLVGGGGKGLGQFF
D gene: .; V gene: TRBV10-3; CDR3 protein: CAISANLNTEAFF
D gene: TRBD2; V gene: TRBV7-3; CDR3 protein: CASSSSGGGLNEQFF
D gene: .; V gene: TRBV27; CDR3 protein: CASSLVREGGTEAFF
D gene: TRBD2; V gene: TRBV5-1; CDR3 protein: CASSLALADRDTQYF
D gene: TRBD1; V gene: TRBV4-3; CDR3 protein: CASSQGPGQGFNEQFF
D gene: .; V gene: TRBV27; CDR3 protein: CASSPGFNTQYF
D gene: .; V gene: TRBV27; CDR3 protein: CASSSSQGGRQETQYF
D gene: .; V gene: TRBV11-3; CDR3 protein: CASSSRAWDTGELFF
D gene: TRBD2; V gene: TRBV9; CDR3 protein: CASSYTSGGYNEQFF
D gene: .; V gene: TRBV5-6; CDR3 protein: CASSLAYRGNQPQHF
D gene: TRBD2; V gene: TRBV6-4; CDR3 protein: CASSDSLAGDYNEQFF
D gene: TRBD2; V gene: TRBV9; CDR3 protein: CASSATSGNEQFF
D gene: .; V gene: TRBV7-2; CDR3 protein: CASSISANLNSYEQYF
D gene: .; V gene: TRBV9; CDR3 protein: CASSPFGFEKLFF
D gene: .; V gene: TRBV7-9; CDR3 protein: CASSSPGSNQPQHF
D gene: .; V gene: TRBV5-1; CDR3 protein: CANKRRRQLLVLTSSYNEQFF
D gene: .; V gene: TRBV10-1; CDR3 protein: CASSRDWNTEAFF
D gene: TRBD1; V gene: TRBV2; CDR3 protein: CASRDRGYEQYF
D gene: .; V gene: TRBV6-6; CDR3 protein: CASSPPFGQPQHF
D gene: TRBD1; V gene: TRBV29-1; CDR3 protein: CSVQGGISYGYTF
D gene: .; V gene: TRBV4-1; CDR3 protein: CASKPMGGVGYTF
D gene: TRBD1; V gene: TRBV5-6; CDR3 protein: CASSSLDRMNTEAFF
D gene: .; V gene: TRBV5-1; CDR3 protein: CASRITGVLSYEQYF